This T cell receptor (beta chain) originates from a study of blood T cell repertoires in COVID-19. As for the study in general: The origin of the acute and convalescent COVID-19 samples was the United States, Italy and Spain. In each case, the material was cDNA or gDNA derived from T cells, B-cell-depleted T cells, or PBMCs.

Followed longitudinally, the Seattle patients had been enrolled during active infection. TCRdb's table, derived via immunoSEQ multiplex PCR, lists solely in-frame clones and lacks some. The sample yields roughly 200,000 clones, roughly 87% seen once. Material for sequencing was peripheral blood. This receptor was taken from a woman aged 55-69 years with COVID-19, enrolled during active disease.

In DNA form, the CDR3 reads TGTGCCAGCAGCTTCTCCTCAGTTCGCAATGAGCAGTTCTTC. Translating it yields CASSFSSVRNEQFF. The chain employs TRBV11-3 and TRBJ2-1, with D unresolved. CDR1 is SGHNT, CDR2 YENEEA, per germline. There are 14 residues in the CDR3. V was clipped by 3 bases and J by 6 bases, with 12 bases between them.